Shown below are 7 T cell receptor beta chains from a single sample sequenced in a study of blood T cell repertoires in COVID-19. Data came from immunoSEQ multiplex PCR; TCRdb stores just in-frame clones and leaves some out. The sample shows 200,000 to 250,000 clones, roughly nine tenths of them seen only once. The material sequenced was PBMCs or T cells enriched from blood (not recorded which). The receptors were sampled from a woman between 50 and 59 years old in a cohort exposed to, infected with or recovered from COVID-19 (not recorded which).

The V gene is TRBV9, the J gene TRBJ2-3; tentatively, D is TRBD1 (5 bases). The V gene's germline CDR1 is SGDLS and CDR2 YYNGEE. The CDR3 runs 14 residues. Trimming left V 0 bases short and J 4 bases short, with 9 bases between. The DNA for the CDR3 is TGTGCCAGCAGCGTAGCAAGCAGGGCAGATACGCAGTATTTT. Translation: CASSVASRADTQYF.

J is TRBJ2-7 and V is TRBV18, with 8 positions matching TRBD1. Germline V gene lookup returns CDR1 KGHSH and CDR2 LQKENI. This CDR3 region has 17 residues. Trimming cost V 3 bases and J 0 bases; bases outside gene matches: 10. CDR3 residues: CASSPIIKQGVSYEQYF. The CDR3, as DNA: TGTGCCAGCTCACCCATAATCAAACAGGGGGTCTCCTACGAGCAGTACTTC.

The genes are TRBV30 and TRBJ1-2, with a tentative D call TRBD1 (5 bases). Germline V gene data show CDR1 as GTSNPN and CDR2 as SVGIG (reference sequence). There are 13 residues in the CDR3. The V end was cut by 1 base, the J end by 4 bases, with 10 bases between. This chain's CDR3 is CAWSDGASYGYTF. The CDR3 bases are TGTGCCTGGAGTGATGGGGCTTCCTATGGCTACACCTTC.

The chain employs TRBV7-8 and TRBJ2-1; 9 bases are shared with TRBD2. Germline V CDR1 and CDR2: SGHVS, FQNEAQ. The CDR3 totals 19 residues. The junction had 19 bases not matched to a gene; V was cut back by 2 bases and J by 8 bases. CDR3 in amino acids: CASSLIPRRAGGQLDEQFF. CDR3 sequence (DNA): TGTGCCAGCAGCTTAATACCCAGGAGGGCGGGGGGGCAACTAGATGAGCAGTTCTTC.

CDR3 nucleotide sequence: TGTGCCAGCAGTTACAGGGACAGGGTTTATGGCTACACCTTC. This encodes CASSYRDRVYGYTF. The J gene is TRBJ1-2, the V gene TRBV28; 9 bases agree with TRBD1. The CDR3 covers 14 residues. Germline assignment: CDR1 MDHEN and CDR2 SYDVKM. Trimming cost V 4 bases and J 5 bases; bases outside gene matches: 5.

This clone was counted a single time. V usage is TRBV6-2 or TRBV6-3 and J usage is TRBJ1-1, with D hard to call. The V and J ends lost 2 bases and 2 bases respectively, with 12 bases between them. The CDR3 runs 15 residues. Germline CDR1 and CDR2: MNHEY and SVGEGT. CDR3 bases: TGTGCCAGCAGTTACCACAACAGACCCAACACTGAAGCTTTCTTT. Translated: CASSYHNRPNTEAFF.

The chain links TRBV27 to TRBJ1-2, with D unresolved. The germline CDR1 and CDR2 sequences are MNHEY and SMNVEV (reference sequence). V was pared by 0 bases and J by 9 bases, with 14 bases between. This CDR3 has 14 residues. In DNA, the CDR3 is TGTGCCAGCAGTTTATCGCGGGCAGCGGAACGCTACACCTTC. Protein sequence: CASSLSRAAERYTF.